The 20 T cell receptor beta chains below come from one sample, sequenced in a study of blood T cell repertoires in COVID-19. Profiled with immunoSEQ multiplex PCR; TCRdb holds only in-frame clones, not every one. This sample has hundreds of thousands of clones, with approximately 90% found just once. What was sequenced was PBMCs or T cells enriched from blood (not recorded which). The receptor source for this set is a man aged 40-50 years who had recovered from COVID-19.

This rearrangement joins TRBV5-4 to TRBJ2-3; D might be TRBD2 (5 bases). V was pared by 3 bases and J by 4 bases, with 9 bases between. This CDR3 region has 13 residues. Germline CDR1 is SGHNT and CDR2 is YYREEE (reference sequence). CDR3 nucleotides: TGTGCCAGCAGCTCCAGCGGCCCAGATACGCAGTATTTT. Its protein product is CASSSSGPDTQYF.

The V and J genes are TRBV4-3 and TRBJ2-7, with D maybe TRBD1 (6 bases). This CDR3 spans 15 amino acids. Germline CDR1 reads LGHNA; CDR2 reads YSLEER. The V end was cut by 0 bases, the J end by 2 bases, with 11 bases between. DNA of the CDR3: TGCGCCAGCAGCCAAGAACGGGGACAAGCCTACGAGCAGTACTTC. It codes for CASSQERGQAYEQYF.

As DNA, the CDR3 is TGTGCCAGCTCACCACAGGCAGCGGGAGTCCTCAATGAGCAGTTCTTC. This encodes CASSPQAAGVLNEQFF. The chain has TRBV18 and TRBJ2-1, with TRBD2 identical over 8 bases. The CDR3 contains 16 residues. Per the germline V gene, CDR1 is KGHSH and CDR2 is LQKENI. V dropped 1 base and J dropped 6; count of bases not matched to a gene: 8.

This clone appeared a single time. DNA of the CDR3: TGCAGTGCTAGTATTCCTAGCGGGGACCACACCGGGGAGCTGTTTTTT. Translating gives CSASIPSGDHTGELFF. The rearrangement uses TRBV20-1 and TRBJ2-2, with 9 positions matching TRBD2. Trimming cost V 3 bases and J 3 bases; bases outside gene matches: 8. Germline CDR1 DFQATT, CDR2 SNEGSKA (reference sequence). CDR3 length: 16 amino acids.

The chain is built from TRBV7-2 and TRBJ2-2; TRBD2 aligns across 13 bases. From germline, CDR1 is SGHTA and CDR2 FQGNSA. This CDR3 region has 15 residues. The J segment lost 6 bases and the V segment lost 5 bases, leaving 3 bases of the junction unmatched. Written as DNA, the CDR3 is TGTGCCAGCAGCCCAGGACTAGCGGGGGCCGGGGAGCTGTTTTTT. This encodes CASSPGLAGAGELFF.

The chain employs TRBV7-2 and TRBJ2-2, with 12 bases lining up with TRBD2. This CDR3 comprises 17 residues. Trimming took 2 bases from V and 6 from J; bases not matched to a gene: 7. Germline CDR1 SGHTA, CDR2 FQGNSA. The chain's CDR3 is CASSLLLAGGQSGELFF. The DNA of the CDR3 is TGTGCCAGCAGCTTACTCCTAGCGGGGGGGCAATCCGGGGAGCTGTTTTTT.

This rearrangement joins TRBV2 to TRBJ1-5; D is unclear. Between the trimmed V and J ends, which lost 7 bases and 0 bases, there was a span of 13 bases. Germline CDR1 and CDR2: SNHLY and FYNNEI. The CDR3 totals 15 residues. Here the CDR3 reads CASISGQYSNQPQHF. CDR3 bases: TGTGCCAGCATTAGTGGGCAGTATAGCAATCAGCCCCAGCATTTT.

The chain has TRBV5-1 and TRBJ2-7; 7 bases match TRBD1. After removal of 4 bases from V and 1 base from J, the junction contained 8 bases not matched to a gene. This CDR3 region has 15 residues. Germline loops: CDR1 SGHRS, CDR2 YFSETQ. CDR3 sequence: CASSTQGFESYEQYF. DNA of the CDR3: TGCGCCAGCAGCACACAGGGGTTTGAATCCTACGAGCAGTACTTC.

The gene calls are TRBV24-1 and TRBJ2-1, with 11 bases that match TRBD2. The CDR3 runs 17 residues. Germline V gives CDR1 KGHDR, CDR2 SFDVKD. J was trimmed by 7 bases and V by 3 bases; bases with no gene match: 10. The CDR3 here is CATSDPQGLAGGNEQFF. The CDR3 DNA follows: TGTGCCACCAGTGATCCACAGGGGCTAGCGGGAGGAAATGAGCAGTTCTTC.

The genes are TRBV7-6 and TRBJ2-2; 7 bases are shared with TRBD2. The CDR3 is 15 residues long. Germline trimming cut 3 bases from V and 1 base from J; bases unmatched to any gene: 2. Germline V lookup: CDR1 SGHVS, CDR2 FNYEAQ. This CDR3 reads CASSFSSGNTGELFF. In DNA, the CDR3 is TGTGCCAGCAGCTTTTCTAGCGGGAACACCGGGGAGCTGTTTTTT.

The chain is built from TRBV18 and TRBJ2-1; D is perhaps TRBD2 (5 bases). The CDR3 extends over 17 amino acids. Germline lookup yields CDR1 KGHSH and CDR2 LQKENI. Between the trimmed V and J ends, which lost 0 bases and 2 bases, there was a span of 14 bases. CDR3 DNA sequence: TGTGCCAGCTCACCACCGTTATCGGCGGAGGCCTACAATGAGCAGTTCTTC. Translating it yields CASSPPLSAEAYNEQFF.

This sequence joins TRBV3-1 (or the pseudogene TRBV3-2) and TRBJ2-7; D call uncertain. Trimming removed 3 bases at V and 1 base at J, with 7 bases between. CDR1 LGHDT and CDR2 YNNKEL come from the germline V gene (reference sequence). The CDR3 sequence is 13 residues long. For the CDR3, the DNA is TGTGCCAGCAGCCAGCGGTCTTCCTACGAGCAGTACTTC. It yields the protein CASSQRSSYEQYF.

The rearrangement joins TRBV9 to TRBJ2-3; no reliable D call. V lost 4 bases, J lost 5 bases, and 14 bases lay in between. The CDR3 contains 14 residues. In germline, CDR1 is SGDLS, CDR2 YYNGEE. The CDR3 DNA reads as TGTGCCAGCAGCTTAGGTCCCTCGGGAGATACGCAGTATTTT. Residues: CASSLGPSGDTQYF.

This rearrangement joins TRBV16 to TRBJ2-7; possible D gene TRBD1, 5 bases. Trimming cost V 1 base and J 4 bases, with 17 bases left between them. This CDR3 is built from 16 residues. The germline gives CDR1 KGHSY, CDR2 FQNENV. CDR3 in DNA: TGTGCCAGCAGCCAATTGCAGGACACCGGTGGTTACGAGCAGTACTTC. Translating it yields CASSQLQDTGGYEQYF. Supplemented by reference TRBV16 and TRBJ2-7, the full variable domain reads GEEVAQTPKHLVRGEGQKAKLYCAPIKGHSYVFWYQQVLKNEFKFLISFQNENVFDETGMPKERFSAKCLPNSPCSLEIQATKLEDSAVYFCASSQLQDTGGYEQYFGPGTRLTVT.

Concerning this clone: The junction shows a germline mismatch at one end, possibly a read error. The chain carries TRBV3-1 (or the pseudogene TRBV3-2) and TRBJ2-1; 8 positions match TRBD2. The germline CDR1 and CDR2 sequences are LGHDT and YNNKEL (reference sequence). This CDR3 has 15 amino acids. This CDR3 is CASIQSSGQYNEQFF. In nucleotides, the CDR3 is TGTGCCAGCATCCAATCTAGCGGGCAATACAATGAGCAGTTCTTC.

V and J are TRBV7-2 and TRBJ2-2; the D is unclear. The CDR3 contains 13 residues. CDR1 and CDR2 (germline): SGHTA, FQGNSA. V lost 0 bases and J lost 8, with 7 bases in between. The CDR3 bases are TGTGCCAGCAGCTTAGCCCCCCCGGGGGAGCTGTTTTTT. Encoded protein: CASSLAPPGELFF.

The chain links TRBV10-3 to TRBJ1-5; 7 bases fit TRBD1. There are 15 residues in the CDR3. Germline CDR1 is ENHRY and CDR2 is SYGVKD. J gave up 4 bases and V 3 bases, and 6 bases lay outside the gene matches. The CDR3: CAISERTGDNQPQHF. The CDR3 nucleotides are TGTGCCATCAGTGAAAGGACAGGAGATAATCAGCCCCAGCATTTT.

This chain joins TRBV2 and TRBJ1-1; 12 bases match TRBD1. J gave up 4 bases and V 5 bases, and 2 bases lay outside the gene matches. Germline V lookup: CDR1 SNHLY, CDR2 FYNNEI. This CDR3 is built from 14 residues. CDR3 protein: CASSSGQGATEAFF. CDR3 coding DNA: TGTGCCAGCAGTTCGGGACAGGGGGCCACTGAAGCTTTCTTT.

V gene TRBV4-3 combines with J gene TRBJ2-1; no clear D gene. Germline V lookup: CDR1 LGHNA, CDR2 YSLEER. The CDR3 has 17 residues. V was cut by 2 bases and J by 4 bases, with 18 bases left in between. As DNA, the CDR3 is TGCGCCAGCAGCCAAAATCCCGGATCGGCGGCGTACAATGAGCAGTTCTTC. Protein product: CASSQNPGSAAYNEQFF.

This clone was seen a single time. CDR3 nucleotides: TGTGCCATCAGTAGCCTAGCAGAATACAATGAGCAGTTCTTC. It encodes CAISSLAEYNEQFF. The rearrangement joins TRBV10-3 to TRBJ2-1; D is possibly TRBD2 (5 bases). V lost 5 bases, J lost 4 bases, and 12 bases lay in between. The CDR3 loop spans 14 amino acids. In germline, CDR1 is ENHRY, CDR2 SYGVKD.